These T cell receptor beta chains were read from a single sample in a study of blood T cell repertoires in COVID-19. Clones were read by immunoSEQ multiplex PCR, and TCRdb kept only the in-frame ones, dropping some. The repertoire holds 200,000 to 250,000 clones, roughly 90% seen once, with 2% to 2.5% in the top ten. Sequenced material: peripheral blood. Receptors originate from a middle-aged woman who had recovered from COVID-19. Each CDR3 is given with its conserved first and last residue. D genes are given only for firm matches. The size of a clone is reported for some rows only, either as once, few or many, or as a class for expanded clones.

clone_size j_call v_call d_call cdr3_nt cdr3_aa
. TRBJ2-3 TRBV18 . TGTGCCAGCTCACTAGCGCAAAACACAGATACGCAGTATTTT CASSLAQNTDTQYF
. TRBJ2-2 TRBV27 . TGTGCCAGCAGTTTAGCAAGGGGGGGGCCTGGTTGGGACGGGGAGCTGTTTTTT CASSLARGGPGWDGELFF
. TRBJ1-4 TRBV5-5 . TGTGCCAGCAGCCTTATTCGGTCTGGTGAAAAACTGTTTTTT CASSLIRSGEKLFF
. TRBJ2-2 TRBV7-3 TRBD2 TGTGCCAGCAGGCGGGAGGCCGGGGAGCTGTTTTTT CASRREAGELFF
. TRBJ2-5 TRBV14 . TGTGCCAGCAGCCAAGCGGGGGGCCCGACCCAGTACTTC CASSQAGGPTQYF
. TRBJ1-2 TRBV20-1 TRBD1 TGCAGTGCTAGTCGGACAGGGGAGGGCTACACCTTC CSASRTGEGYTF
. TRBJ2-7 TRBV5-4 TRBD2 TGTGCCAGCAGCTCCCAATCTCGCGGGGGACTAGGTGAGCAGTACTTC CASSSQSRGGLGEQYF
once TRBJ2-1 TRBV28 . TGTGCCAGCAGCCCGCACGGGGTCAATGAGCAGTTCTTC CASSPHGVNEQFF
. TRBJ2-2 TRBV5-1 . TGCGCCAGCAGCTTGGGGACAGCCTACACCGGGGAGCTGTTTTTT CASSLGTAYTGELFF
. TRBJ1-6 TRBV7-8 . TGTGCCAGCAGCTTACCCCCTATCCGACTGGGCTCCTATAATTCACCCCTCCACTTT CASSLPPIRLGSYNSPLHF
. TRBJ2-5 TRBV2 . TGTGCCAGCAGAGGGATGGATTGGACAGACAACCAAGAGACCCAGTACTTC CASRGMDWTDNQETQYF
. TRBJ2-2 TRBV30 TRBD2 TGTGCCTGGAATGGGGGGACTAGTAACACCGGGGAGCTGTTTTTT CAWNGGTSNTGELFF
. TRBJ1-2 TRBV6-5 TRBD1 TGTGCCAGCAGTCTGGGACAGGGGGCTGGCTATGGCTACACCTTC CASSLGQGAGYGYTF
few TRBJ1-6 TRBV7-3 . TGTGCCAGCAGCTTGGAGGGTAATTCACCCCTCCACTTT CASSLEGNSPLHF
once TRBJ1-5 TRBV11-2 . TGTGCCAGCAGCTTATACGGAAGGGGCCAGGGCAATCAGCCCCAGCATTTT CASSLYGRGQGNQPQHF
. TRBJ2-7 TRBV4-2 . TGTGCCAGCAGCCGCGGACTGTTCTCCTACGAGCAGTACTTC CASSRGLFSYEQYF
. TRBJ2-1 TRBV14 TRBD1 TGTGCCAGCAGCTTAGGACAGGGGGTAAGGTCCTACAATGAGCAGTTCTTC CASSLGQGVRSYNEQFF
once TRBJ2-7 TRBV7-8 TRBD1 TGTGCCAGCAGCTCGATATATCGACAGGGGAGAAACGAGCAGTACTTC CASSSIYRQGRNEQYF
. TRBJ2-2 TRBV7-3 TRBD2 TGTGCCAGCAGCCGACTAGCGGGGGTCACCGGGGAGCTGTTTTTT CASSRLAGVTGELFF
. TRBJ1-2 TRBV27 . TGTGCCAGCAGTCGCAGGGCCATAGATGGCTACACCTTC CASSRRAIDGYTF
once TRBJ2-2 TRBV5-1 . TGCGCCAGCAGCTTGGTACAGGCAGGCACCGGGGAGCTGTTTTTT CASSLVQAGTGELFF
few TRBJ2-3 TRBV6-2/TRBV6-3 . TGTGCCAGCAGCCCCTCTGATACGCAGTATTTT CASSPSDTQYF
. TRBJ1-5 TRBV2 TRBD1 TGTGCCAGCAGTGAATGGGCAGGGGGCGGGGGTCAGCCCCAGCATTTT CASSEWAGGGGQPQHF
few TRBJ2-1 TRBV9 . TGTGCCAGCAGCGAGCCCCTCCCCTTGTTCTTC CASSEPLPLFF
once TRBJ2-7 TRBV5-4 TRBD2 TGTGCCAGCACCCTGTTTGAGGGAGGGAACACCTACGAGCAGTACTTC CASTLFEGGNTYEQYF
. TRBJ2-5 TRBV27 TRBD1 TGTGCCAGCAGAAACAGACAGGGCCCAGGGGAGACCCAGTACTTC CASRNRQGPGETQYF
. TRBJ1-1 TRBV29-1 . TGCAGCGTTGAAGATGCGCACAGAAAAGGTACTGAAGCTTTCTTT CSVEDAHRKGTEAFF
. TRBJ2-2 TRBV7-2 . TGTGCCAGCAGCTTAGCGGGCACGAACACCGGGGAGCTGTTTTTT CASSLAGTNTGELFF
. TRBJ1-5 TRBV19 TRBD1 TGTGCCAGTAGAAACGGACAGGGGACGGGACTTTATAGCAATCAGCCCCAGCATTTT CASRNGQGTGLYSNQPQHF